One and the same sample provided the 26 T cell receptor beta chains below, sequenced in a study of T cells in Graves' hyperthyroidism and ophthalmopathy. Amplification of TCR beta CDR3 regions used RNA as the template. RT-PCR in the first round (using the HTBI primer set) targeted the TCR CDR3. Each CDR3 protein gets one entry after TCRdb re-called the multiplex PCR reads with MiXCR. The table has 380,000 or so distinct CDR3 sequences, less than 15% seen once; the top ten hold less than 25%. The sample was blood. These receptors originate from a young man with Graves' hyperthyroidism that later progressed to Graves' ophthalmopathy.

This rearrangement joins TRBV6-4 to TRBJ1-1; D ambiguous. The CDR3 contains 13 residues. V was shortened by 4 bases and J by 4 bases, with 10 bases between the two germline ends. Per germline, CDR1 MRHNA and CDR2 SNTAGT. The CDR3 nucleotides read TGTGCCAGCAGTGCATGGGGAGGCACTGAAGCTTTCTTT. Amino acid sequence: CASSAWGGTEAFF.

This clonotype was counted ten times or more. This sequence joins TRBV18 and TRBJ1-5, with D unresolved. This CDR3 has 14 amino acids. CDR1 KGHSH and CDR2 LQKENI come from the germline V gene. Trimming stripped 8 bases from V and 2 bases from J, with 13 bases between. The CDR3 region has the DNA TGTGCCAGCGCAGACGGGCGGCGCAATCAGCCCCAGCATTTT. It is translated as CASADGRRNQPQHF.

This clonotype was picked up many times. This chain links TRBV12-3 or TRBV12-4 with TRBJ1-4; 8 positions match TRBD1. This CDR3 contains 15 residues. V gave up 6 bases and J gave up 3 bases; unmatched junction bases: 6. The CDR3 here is CASRAGQGPNEKLFF. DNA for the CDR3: TGTGCCAGCAGGGCCGGACAGGGTCCTAATGAAAAACTGTTTTTT.

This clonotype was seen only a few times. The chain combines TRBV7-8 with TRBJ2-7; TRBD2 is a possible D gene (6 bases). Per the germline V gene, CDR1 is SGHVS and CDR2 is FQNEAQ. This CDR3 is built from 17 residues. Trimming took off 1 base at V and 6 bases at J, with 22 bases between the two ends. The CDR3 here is CASSLVVGTPDFSEQYF. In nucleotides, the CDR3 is TGTGCCAGCAGCTTAGTAGTCGGGACTCCCGACTTCTCCGAGCAGTACTTC.

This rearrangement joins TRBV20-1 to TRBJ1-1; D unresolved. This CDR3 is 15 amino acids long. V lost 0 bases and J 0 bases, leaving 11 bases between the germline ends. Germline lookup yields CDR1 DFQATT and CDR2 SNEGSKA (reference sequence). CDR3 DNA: TGCAGTGCTAGAGATTTGTGGAAAGTGAACACTGAAGCTTTCTTT. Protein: CSARDLWKVNTEAFF.

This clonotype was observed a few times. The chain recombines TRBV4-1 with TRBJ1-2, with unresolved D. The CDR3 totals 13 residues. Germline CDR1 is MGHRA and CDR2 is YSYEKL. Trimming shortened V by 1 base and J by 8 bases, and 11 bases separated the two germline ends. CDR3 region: CASSQVNERGYTF. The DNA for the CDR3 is TGCGCCAGCAGCCAAGTGAACGAGAGAGGCTACACCTTC.

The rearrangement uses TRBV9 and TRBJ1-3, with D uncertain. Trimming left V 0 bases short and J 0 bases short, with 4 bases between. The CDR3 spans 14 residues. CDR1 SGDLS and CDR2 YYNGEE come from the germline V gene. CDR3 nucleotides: TGTGCCAGCAGCGTAGCGAGCTCTGGAAACACCATATATTTT. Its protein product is CASSVASSGNTIYF.

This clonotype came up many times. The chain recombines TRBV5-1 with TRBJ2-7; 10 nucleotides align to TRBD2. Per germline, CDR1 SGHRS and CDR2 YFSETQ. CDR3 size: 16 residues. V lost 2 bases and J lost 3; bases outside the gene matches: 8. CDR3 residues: CASSFLISGGNYEQYF. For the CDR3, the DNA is TGCGCCAGCAGCTTTCTAATTAGCGGGGGGAACTACGAGCAGTACTTC.

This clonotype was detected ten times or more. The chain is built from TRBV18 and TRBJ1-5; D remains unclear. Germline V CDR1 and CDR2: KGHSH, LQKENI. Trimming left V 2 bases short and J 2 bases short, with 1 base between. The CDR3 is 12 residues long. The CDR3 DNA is TGTGCCAGCTCACCAGGCAATCAGCCCCAGCATTTT. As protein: CASSPGNQPQHF. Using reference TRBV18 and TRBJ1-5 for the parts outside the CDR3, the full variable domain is NAGVMQNPRHLVRRRGQEARLRCSPMKGHSHVYWYRQLPEEGLKFMVYLQKENIIDESGMPKERFSAEFPKEGPSILRIQQVVRGDSAAYFCASSPGNQPQHFGDGTRLSIL.

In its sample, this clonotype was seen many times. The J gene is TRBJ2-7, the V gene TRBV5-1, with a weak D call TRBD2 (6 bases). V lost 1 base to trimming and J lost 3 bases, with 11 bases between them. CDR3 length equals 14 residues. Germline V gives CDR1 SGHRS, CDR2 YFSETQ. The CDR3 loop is CASSLWDSSYEQYF. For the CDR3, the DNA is TGCGCCAGCAGCTTGTGGGACTCAAGCTACGAGCAGTACTTC.

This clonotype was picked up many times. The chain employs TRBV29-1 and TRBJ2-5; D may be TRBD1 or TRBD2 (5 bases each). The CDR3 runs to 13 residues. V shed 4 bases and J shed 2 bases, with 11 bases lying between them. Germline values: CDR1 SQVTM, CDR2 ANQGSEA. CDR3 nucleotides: TGCAGCGTTGTCGGGACCTATCAAGAGACCCAGTACTTC. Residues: CSVVGTYQETQYF.

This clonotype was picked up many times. The CDR3 DNA follows: TGTGCCAGCAGGGGACAGGTCTACAATGAGCAGTTCTTC. Translating it yields CASRGQVYNEQFF. The chain links TRBV28 to TRBJ2-1, with 8 positions matching TRBD1. Germline trimming cut 6 bases from V and 3 bases from J; bases unmatched to any gene: 1. Germline CDR1 MDHEN, CDR2 SYDVKM. This CDR3 spans 13 amino acids.

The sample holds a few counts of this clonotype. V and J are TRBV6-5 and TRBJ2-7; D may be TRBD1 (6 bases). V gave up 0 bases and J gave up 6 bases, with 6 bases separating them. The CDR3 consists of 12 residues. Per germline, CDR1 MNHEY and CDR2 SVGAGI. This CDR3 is CASSYSGGEQYF. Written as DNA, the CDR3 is TGTGCCAGCAGTTACTCAGGGGGCGAGCAGTACTTC.

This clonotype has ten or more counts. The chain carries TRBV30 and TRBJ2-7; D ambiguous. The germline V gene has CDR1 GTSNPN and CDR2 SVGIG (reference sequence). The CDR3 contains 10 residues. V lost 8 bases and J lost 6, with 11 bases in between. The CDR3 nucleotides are TGTGCCGTCGCCCAGGTCGAGCAGTACTTC. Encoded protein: CAVAQVEQYF. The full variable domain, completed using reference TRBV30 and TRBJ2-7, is SQTIHQWPATLVQPVGSPLSLECTVEGTSNPNLYWYRQAAGRGLQLLFYSVGIGQISSEVPQNLSASRPQDRQFILSSKKLLLSDSGFYLCAVAQVEQYFGPGTRLTVT.

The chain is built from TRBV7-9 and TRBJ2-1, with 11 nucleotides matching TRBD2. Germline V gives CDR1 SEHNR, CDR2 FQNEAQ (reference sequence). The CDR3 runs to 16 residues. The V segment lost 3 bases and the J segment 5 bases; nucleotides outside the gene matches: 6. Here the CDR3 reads CASSLLGTSGNNEQFF. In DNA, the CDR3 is TGTGCCAGCAGCTTGTTGGGGACTAGCGGTAACAATGAGCAGTTCTTC.

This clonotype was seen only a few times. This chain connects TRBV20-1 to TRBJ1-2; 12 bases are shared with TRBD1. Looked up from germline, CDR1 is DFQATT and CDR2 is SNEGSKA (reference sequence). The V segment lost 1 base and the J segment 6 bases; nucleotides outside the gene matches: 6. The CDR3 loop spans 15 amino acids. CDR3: CSARVWDRGLNGYTF. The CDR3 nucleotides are TGCAGTGCTAGAGTTTGGGACAGGGGGCTTAATGGCTACACCTTC.

CDR3 protein: CASSPVSGTIEQYF. CDR3 coding DNA: TGTGCCAGTAGTCCTGTCTCCGGGACGATCGAGCAGTACTTC. The rearrangement links TRBV19 to TRBJ2-7, with D possibly being TRBD1 or TRBD2 (5 bases each). The CDR3 consists of 14 residues. V lost 5 bases and J lost 6, with 17 bases in between. Looked up from germline, CDR1 is LNHDA and CDR2 is SQIVND (reference sequence).

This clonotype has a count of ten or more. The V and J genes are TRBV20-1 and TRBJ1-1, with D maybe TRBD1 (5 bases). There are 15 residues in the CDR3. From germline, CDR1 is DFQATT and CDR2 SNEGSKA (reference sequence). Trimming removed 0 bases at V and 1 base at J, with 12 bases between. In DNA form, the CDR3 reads TGCAGTGCTAGAGATCTGCAGGGTGGGAACACTGAAGCTTTCTTT. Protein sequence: CSARDLQGGNTEAFF.

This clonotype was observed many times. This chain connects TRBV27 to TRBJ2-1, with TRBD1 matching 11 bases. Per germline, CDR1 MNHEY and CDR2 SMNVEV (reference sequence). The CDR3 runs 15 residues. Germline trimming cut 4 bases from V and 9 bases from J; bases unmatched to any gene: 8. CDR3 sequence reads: CASSSSRDRGGEQFF. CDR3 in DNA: TGTGCCAGCAGTTCCTCAAGGGACAGGGGGGGTGAGCAGTTCTTC.

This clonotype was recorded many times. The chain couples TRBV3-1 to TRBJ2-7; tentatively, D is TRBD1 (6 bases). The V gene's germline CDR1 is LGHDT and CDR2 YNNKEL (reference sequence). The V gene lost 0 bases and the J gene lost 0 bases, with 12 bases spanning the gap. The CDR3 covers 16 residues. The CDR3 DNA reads TGTGCCAGCAGCCAAGAATGGGACACAAACTCCTACGAGCAGTACTTC. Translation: CASSQEWDTNSYEQYF.

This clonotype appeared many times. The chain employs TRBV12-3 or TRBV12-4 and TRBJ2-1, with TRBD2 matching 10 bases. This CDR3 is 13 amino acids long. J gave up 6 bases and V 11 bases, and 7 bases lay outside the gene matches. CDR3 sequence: CAGRGLACNEQFF. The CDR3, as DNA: TGTGCCGGCCGGGGACTAGCGTGCAATGAGCAGTTCTTC.

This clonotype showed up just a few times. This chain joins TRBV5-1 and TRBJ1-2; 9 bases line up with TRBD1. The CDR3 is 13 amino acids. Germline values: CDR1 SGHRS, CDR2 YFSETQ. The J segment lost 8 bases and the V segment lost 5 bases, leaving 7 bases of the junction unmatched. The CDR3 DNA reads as TGCGCCAGCAGGTATTGGACAGGGGAAGGCTACACCTTC. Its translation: CASRYWTGEGYTF. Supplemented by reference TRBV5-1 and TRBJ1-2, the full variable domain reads KAGVTQTPRYLIKTRGQQVTLSCSPISGHRSVSWYQQTPGQGLQFLFEYFSETQRNKGNFPGRFSGRQFSNSRSEMNVSTLELGDSALYLCASRYWTGEGYTFGSGTRLTVV.

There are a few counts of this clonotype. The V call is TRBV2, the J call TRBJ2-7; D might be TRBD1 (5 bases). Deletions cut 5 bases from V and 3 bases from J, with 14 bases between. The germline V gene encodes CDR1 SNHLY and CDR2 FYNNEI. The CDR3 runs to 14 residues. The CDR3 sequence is CASSPIMTVYEQYF. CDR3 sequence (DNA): TGTGCCAGCAGTCCCATTATGACAGTCTACGAGCAGTACTTC.

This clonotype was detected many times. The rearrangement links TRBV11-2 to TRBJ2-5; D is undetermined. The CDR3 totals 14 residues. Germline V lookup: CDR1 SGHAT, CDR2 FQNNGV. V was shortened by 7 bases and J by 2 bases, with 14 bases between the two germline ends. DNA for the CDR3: TGTGCCAGCACCACGGAAAACTATCAAGAGACCCAGTACTTC. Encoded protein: CASTTENYQETQYF.

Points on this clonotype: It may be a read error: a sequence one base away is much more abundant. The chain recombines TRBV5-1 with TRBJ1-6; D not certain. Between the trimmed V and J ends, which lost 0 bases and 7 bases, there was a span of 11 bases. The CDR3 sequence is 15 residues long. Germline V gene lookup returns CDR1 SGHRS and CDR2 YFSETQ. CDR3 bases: TGCGCCAGCAGCTTGGACCAGGTCTTGAATTCACCCCTCCACTTT. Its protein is CASSLDQVLNSPLHF.

The CDR3 nucleotides are TGCAGCGTTGATTTCGGGGACTATGGCTACACCTTC. Residues: CSVDFGDYGYTF. The chain carries TRBV29-1 and TRBJ1-2; D remains unclear. The CDR3 spans 12 residues. Germline V lookup: CDR1 SQVTM, CDR2 ANQGSEA. Between the trimmed V and J ends, which lost 3 bases and 3 bases, there was a span of 8 bases.